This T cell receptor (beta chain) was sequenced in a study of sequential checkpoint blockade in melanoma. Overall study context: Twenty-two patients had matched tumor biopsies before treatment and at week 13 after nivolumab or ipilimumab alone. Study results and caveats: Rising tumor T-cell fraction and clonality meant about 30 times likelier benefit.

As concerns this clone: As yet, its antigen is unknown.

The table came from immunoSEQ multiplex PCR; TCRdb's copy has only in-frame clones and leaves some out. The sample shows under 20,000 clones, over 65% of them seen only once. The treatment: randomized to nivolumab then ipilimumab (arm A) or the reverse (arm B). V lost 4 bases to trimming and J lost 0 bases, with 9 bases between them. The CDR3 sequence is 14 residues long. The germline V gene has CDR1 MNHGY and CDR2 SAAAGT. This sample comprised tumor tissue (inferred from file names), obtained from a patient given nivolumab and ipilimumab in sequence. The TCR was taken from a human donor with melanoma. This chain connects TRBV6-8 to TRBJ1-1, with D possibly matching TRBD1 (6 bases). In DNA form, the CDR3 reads TGTGCCAGCAGTTGGCAGGGGCTGAACACTGAAGCTTTCTTT. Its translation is CASSWQGLNTEAFF.